Below are 28 T cell receptor beta chains sequenced from a single sample in a study of identifying expanded T cells in peripheral blood. Some clones are missing from TCRdb's copy, which holds only in-frame ones; the method was immunoSEQ multiplex PCR. Of tens of thousands of clones listed, roughly 84% are singletons. The sample was blood. Source of these receptors: a person between 18 and 75 years old in good health.

This chain joins TRBV10-2 and TRBJ2-5; TRBD2 agrees at 9 bases. Germline V gene sequence: CDR1 WSHSY, CDR2 SAAADI. The CDR3 spans 12 residues. V was pared by 6 bases and J by 5 bases, with 1 base of the junction left unmatched. This chain's CDR3 is CASRRGGETQYF. CDR3 in DNA: TGCGCCAGCAGGCGGGGGGGTGAGACCCAGTACTTC.

The gene calls are TRBV7-9 and TRBJ1-1; D perhaps matches TRBD1 (6 bases). The CDR3 totals 14 residues. CDR1 is SEHNR and CDR2 is FQNEAQ in the germline V gene (reference sequence). Trimming pared 5 bases from V and 6 bases from J, leaving 16 bases between. This chain's CDR3 is CASSPGTFPSEAFF. The CDR3 DNA reads TGTGCCAGCAGCCCAGGGACATTCCCATCTGAAGCTTTCTTT.

The CDR3 bases are TGTGCCATCAGTGATAGGCAGGACGAGCAGTACTTC. This codes for CAISDRQDEQYF. The rearrangement joins TRBV10-3 to TRBJ2-7; D not resolved. Germline assignment: CDR1 ENHRY and CDR2 SYGVKD. CDR3 size: 12 residues. V lost 3 bases and J 5 bases, leaving 8 bases between the germline ends.

The chain joins TRBV6-5 to TRBJ2-7; D is unclear. The CDR3 contains 12 residues. Germline CDR1 MNHEY, CDR2 SVGAGI. Trimming took 5 bases from V and 3 from J, leaving 8 bases between them. The CDR3: CASSTFGYEQYF. DNA of the CDR3: TGTGCCAGCAGTACTTTCGGCTACGAGCAGTACTTC.

The chain has TRBV5-6 and TRBJ1-1, with 7 bases aligning to TRBD1. V shed 5 bases and J 5 bases; nucleotides not matched to a gene: 12. CDR1 SGHDT and CDR2 YYEEEE come from the germline V gene. This CDR3 spans 15 amino acids. In DNA, the CDR3 is TGTGCCAGCAGTTACATAGGGGGCATCTCTACTGAAGCTTTCTTT. Protein sequence: CASSYIGGISTEAFF.

The chain employs TRBV6-7 and TRBJ1-4; D is perhaps TRBD1 (5 bases). Being an ORF, TRBV6-7 has a function that is uncertain. There are 17 residues in the CDR3. The germline V and J ends were trimmed by 3 bases and 0 bases, with 14 bases remaining between them. This CDR3 reads CASSYIGGIATNEKLFF. DNA for the CDR3: TGTGCCAGCAGTTATATCGGGGGGATTGCAACTAATGAAAAACTGTTTTTT.

The V call is TRBV30, the J call TRBJ1-1; weak D call: TRBD1 (5 bases). CDR1 and CDR2 from the germline V gene are GTSNPN and SVGIG (reference sequence). The CDR3 has 13 amino acids. The germline V and J ends were trimmed by 1 base and 1 base, with 7 bases remaining between them. The CDR3 DNA reads TGTGCCTGGAGTGAGGGGAGGAACACTGAAGCTTTCTTT. Encoded protein: CAWSEGRNTEAFF.

V usage is TRBV6-5 and J usage is TRBJ1-2; D is unresolved. Trimming stripped 3 bases from V and 3 bases from J, with 14 bases between. This CDR3 region has 15 residues. Germline assignment: CDR1 MNHEY and CDR2 SVGAGI. CDR3 nucleotide sequence: TGTGCCAGCAGTTATGGTTTGACCAGCGACTATGGCTACACCTTC. It yields the protein CASSYGLTSDYGYTF.

The genes are TRBV5-4 and TRBJ1-2; no firm D call. CDR3 length equals 16 residues. V gave up 2 bases and J gave up 5 bases, with 19 bases separating them. From germline, CDR1 is SGHNT and CDR2 YYREEE (reference sequence). The CDR3 is CASSFGEFEHSYGYTF. CDR3 in DNA: TGTGCCAGCAGCTTTGGGGAGTTTGAACACTCATATGGCTACACCTTC.

The rearrangement links TRBV28 to TRBJ2-5, with 8 bases fitting TRBD1. The CDR3 spans 15 residues. Germline values: CDR1 MDHEN, CDR2 SYDVKM. The V and J ends lost 6 bases and 5 bases, in that order; junction bases with no gene match: 11. Here the CDR3 reads CASSRTGWVGETQYF. The CDR3 DNA is TGTGCCAGCAGCCGGACAGGGTGGGTTGGGGAGACCCAGTACTTC.

In DNA, the CDR3 is TGTGCCAGCAGTGCGCCCCGTGGAGCGGGGGGGTGGGAGACCCAGTACTTC. It is translated as CASSAPRGAGGWETQYF. The chain links TRBV2 to TRBJ2-5, with 10 bases that match TRBD2. The CDR3 sequence is 17 residues long. The germline V gene encodes CDR1 SNHLY and CDR2 FYNNEI. Trimming removed 4 bases from V and 5 bases from J; junction bases left unmatched: 13.

The CDR3 DNA is TGTGCGACGCGACAGAACCCCAACAATGAGCAGTTCTTC. Its protein product is CATRQNPNNEQFF. The chain carries TRBV10-3 and TRBJ2-1; D may be TRBD1 (5 bases). Germline-derived CDR1 and CDR2 are ENHRY and SYGVKD. This CDR3 comprises 13 residues.

This chain uses TRBV10-2 with TRBJ1-5, with 9 positions matching TRBD1. The CDR3 totals 16 residues. Germline values: CDR1 WSHSY, CDR2 SAAADI. V trimming: 2 bases; J trimming: 6 bases; junction bases outside the gene matches: 8. In DNA form, the CDR3 reads TGCGCCAGCAGTGAGCGGACGGGGACAGGGCGTCAGCCCCAGCATTTT. Protein: CASSERTGTGRQPQHF.

The gene calls are TRBV30 and TRBJ2-4, with D tentatively TRBD2 (5 bases). This CDR3 region has 14 residues. Germline-derived CDR1 and CDR2 are GTSNPN and SVGIG (reference sequence). Deletions cut 0 bases from V and 1 base from J, with 7 bases between. This chain's CDR3 is CAWSVPGAKNIQYF. For the CDR3, the DNA is TGTGCCTGGAGTGTACCGGGGGCCAAAAACATTCAGTACTTC.

V gene TRBV30 combines with J gene TRBJ2-3, with 8 bases aligning to TRBD1. The CDR3 consists of 15 residues. V dropped 4 bases and J dropped 0; count of bases not matched to a gene: 6. CDR1 is GTSNPN and CDR2 is SVGIG in the germline V gene (reference sequence). The CDR3 sequence: CAWNEGQGSTDTQYF. DNA of the CDR3: TGTGCCTGGAATGAAGGACAGGGAAGCACAGATACGCAGTATTTT.

This clone was counted a single time. The chain couples TRBV30 to TRBJ1-2, with 10 bases identical to TRBD1. This CDR3 region has 15 residues. Germline V gives CDR1 GTSNPN, CDR2 SVGIG (reference sequence). Unmatched junction bases numbered 3, after V lost 2 bases and J lost 0 bases. The CDR3 loop reads CAWSRTGGSNYGYTF. Here the CDR3 DNA reads TGTGCCTGGAGTCGGACAGGGGGATCTAACTATGGCTACACCTTC.

This clone was counted a single time. V is TRBV10-2 and J is TRBJ2-7; D call uncertain. Deletions cut 9 bases from V and 1 base from J, with 13 bases between. Germline V lookup: CDR1 WSHSY, CDR2 SAAADI. The CDR3 length is 13 residues. The CDR3 sequence: CASGVDRSYEQYF. For the CDR3, the DNA is TGCGCCAGTGGGGTGGACCGTTCCTACGAGCAGTACTTC.

The chain links TRBV27 to TRBJ2-7, with no clear D. Trimming pared 6 bases from V and 4 bases from J, leaving 16 bases between. The CDR3 consists of 14 residues. Germline CDR1 reads MNHEY; CDR2 reads SMNVEV (reference sequence). CDR3 region: CASSPTIGRYEQYF. The DNA for the CDR3 is TGTGCCAGCAGCCCCACCATTGGGCGGTACGAGCAGTACTTC.

The chain uses TRBV2 and TRBJ1-1; 9 bases agree with TRBD1. The CDR3 contains 18 residues. Germline-derived CDR1 and CDR2 are SNHLY and FYNNEI. The J segment lost 0 bases and the V segment lost 4 bases, leaving 12 bases of the junction unmatched. The CDR3 bases are TGTGCCAGCAGTGTCCACAGGGGGCAGGGGGAGATGAACACTGAAGCTTTCTTT. Amino acid sequence: CASSVHRGQGEMNTEAFF.

This sequence joins TRBV7-9 and TRBJ2-7; tentatively, D is TRBD2 (7 bases). Germline CDR1 SEHNR, CDR2 FQNEAQ (reference sequence). The CDR3 spans 15 residues. V lost 4 bases and J lost 4, with 17 bases in between. The CDR3 sequence is CASSSGSGGQYEQYF. CDR3 bases: TGTGCCAGCAGCTCGGGTTCGGGGGGCCAATACGAGCAGTACTTC.

This clone was recorded only once. The chain carries TRBV19 and TRBJ2-3; D gene uncertain. The germline gives CDR1 LNHDA, CDR2 SQIVND (reference sequence). CDR3 length: 13 amino acids. Trimming took 3 bases from V and 0 from J, leaving 4 bases between them. The CDR3 sequence is CASSIPSTDTQYF. CDR3 bases: TGTGCCAGTAGTATCCCTAGCACAGATACGCAGTATTTT.

The chain recombines TRBV2 with TRBJ2-5; the match to TRBD1 covers 8 bases. The CDR3 has 14 amino acids. V shed 5 bases and J 7 bases; nucleotides not matched to a gene: 9. Germline loops: CDR1 SNHLY, CDR2 FYNNEI. The CDR3 DNA sequence: TGTGCCAGCAGTCCACGGACAGGGACGGGGACCCAGTACTTC. This gives the protein CASSPRTGTGTQYF.

The V gene is TRBV9, the J gene TRBJ1-3; D possibly corresponds to TRBD1 (6 bases). The germline V and J ends were trimmed by 2 bases and 2 bases, with 20 bases remaining between them. The CDR3 loop spans 18 amino acids. Per germline, CDR1 SGDLS and CDR2 YYNGEE. CDR3 sequence: CASSVGGSIGLTGNTIYF. The CDR3 DNA is TGTGCCAGCAGCGTGGGGGGCTCCATCGGATTAACTGGAAACACCATATATTTT.

V gene TRBV5-3 combines with J gene TRBJ1-6, with D hard to call. TRBV5-3 counts as an open reading frame of uncertain function. The CDR3 loop spans 14 amino acids. Trimming took 8 bases from V and 10 from J, leaving 19 bases between them. The CDR3 DNA follows: TGTGCCAGTAGCCCCTGGGAGGGTAGGTCACCCCTCCACTTT. The encoded protein is CASSPWEGRSPLHF.

This clone came up a few times. The chain has TRBV7-8 and TRBJ2-7; possibly TRBD1 for D (5 bases). The V and J ends lost 5 bases and 1 base respectively, with 18 bases between them. Germline lookup yields CDR1 SGHVS and CDR2 FQNEAQ. This CDR3 spans 16 amino acids. CDR3 region: CASSPRGRTSSYEQYF. For the CDR3, the DNA is TGTGCCAGCAGCCCCCGAGGACGGACATCTTCCTACGAGCAGTACTTC.

This clone was seen a handful of times. The rearrangement links TRBV6-5 to TRBJ1-2; D remains ambiguous. Germline values: CDR1 MNHEY, CDR2 SVGAGI. There are 15 residues in the CDR3. V dropped 11 bases and J dropped 2 bases, with 21 bases sitting between them. The CDR3 coding sequence is TGTGCCTCTTGGAGGAGTCGCTCCTCAAACTATGGCTACACCTTC. Translating gives CASWRSRSSNYGYTF.

V is TRBV29-1 and J is TRBJ1-1; D remains ambiguous. The germline V gene encodes CDR1 SQVTM and CDR2 ANQGSEA. With 8 bases removed from V and 0 bases from J, the gap between germline ends came to 19 bases. The CDR3 covers 15 residues. CDR3 DNA: TGCAGCTCCTCGCCCCGCACAGCATTGAACACTGAAGCTTTCTTT. Its protein is CSSSPRTALNTEAFF.

The CDR3: CASSLARGLRVTNTEAFF. CDR3 nucleotide sequence: TGTGCCAGCAGCTTGGCCCGGGGGCTACGGGTAACGAACACTGAAGCTTTCTTT. J is TRBJ1-1 and V is TRBV5-6; TRBD1 might be the D (6 bases). CDR3 length: 18 amino acids. Germline loops: CDR1 SGHDT, CDR2 YYEEEE. Trimming removed 0 bases at V and 1 base at J, with 19 bases between. Using reference TRBV5-6 and TRBJ1-1 for the parts outside the CDR3, the full variable domain is DAGVTQSPTHLIKTRGQQVTLRCSPKSGHDTVSWYQQALGQGPQFIFQYYEEEERQRGNFPDRFSGHQFPNYSSELNVNALLLGDSALYLCASSLARGLRVTNTEAFFGQGTRLTVV.